This passage covers 9 T cell receptor beta chains from one sample sequenced in a study of cytomegalovirus exposure and HLA in healthy donors. Only in-frame clones appear in the TCRdb table, and some are missing; sequencing was by immunoSEQ multiplex PCR. This table has roughly 150,000 clones, 95% to 96% appearing once. Sequences were obtained from PBMCs. These receptors were obtained from a woman aged 18-30 years in good health and CMV-seronegative.

CDR3 DNA sequence: TGCAGCGTTGATGGCACGGGGATCCAGCAATTAGAGCAGTTCTTC. It is translated as CSVDGTGIQQLEQFF. The chain combines TRBV29-1 with TRBJ2-1, with D tentatively TRBD2 (5 bases). V was trimmed by 3 bases and J by 10 bases, leaving 22 bases between them. From germline, CDR1 is SQVTM and CDR2 ANQGSEA. The CDR3 consists of 15 residues.

This clone showed up just once. The chain uses TRBV21-1 and TRBJ2-7; the D call in the table, TRBD1, was not verified against the DNA. TRBV21-1 represents a pseudogene. CDR3 length equals 15 residues. The CDR3 spells CASSKGQGIGHEQYF. DNA of the CDR3: TGTGCCAGCAGCAAAGGGCAGGGGATCGGCCACGAGCAGTACTTC.

The rearrangement uses TRBV9 and TRBJ2-1; perhaps TRBD1 as D (5 bases). In germline, CDR1 is SGDLS, CDR2 YYNGEE. V lost 4 bases, J lost 0 bases, and 17 bases lay in between. The CDR3 length is 17 residues. The CDR3 DNA is TGTGCCAGCAGCCCCCGACAGCCTCCGAGCTCCTACAATGAGCAGTTCTTC. It is translated as CASSPRQPPSSYNEQFF.

The gene calls are TRBV13 and TRBJ1-6, with D possibly being TRBD1 (6 bases). CDR1 PRHDT and CDR2 FYEKMQ come from the germline V gene (reference sequence). The CDR3 contains 15 residues. Trimming shortened V by 5 bases and J by 2 bases, and 10 bases separated the two germline ends. The CDR3 bases are TGTGCCAGCAGCGTCCGGGACACCTATAATTCACCCCTCCACTTT. This sequence encodes CASSVRDTYNSPLHF.

This chain connects TRBV4-1 to TRBJ2-1; TRBD2 aligns across 10 bases. Germline CDR1 and CDR2: MGHRA and YSYEKL. This CDR3 region has 16 residues. Germline trimming cut 3 bases from V and 7 bases from J; bases unmatched to any gene: 9. CDR3 nucleotides: TGCGCCAGCAGCCATGAAAGCGGGGGGGCAGGGAATGAGCAGTTCTTC. As protein: CASSHESGGAGNEQFF.

This rearrangement joins TRBV2 to TRBJ2-3, with D perhaps matching TRBD2 (5 bases). The CDR3 is 16 residues long. Looked up from germline, CDR1 is SNHLY and CDR2 is FYNNEI. V gave up 3 bases and J gave up 4 bases, with 17 bases separating them. The CDR3 is CASSEGIPDGADTQYF. The CDR3 DNA follows: TGTGCCAGCAGTGAGGGGATCCCCGACGGGGCAGATACGCAGTATTTT. The complete variable domain, with remaining parts taken from reference TRBV2 and TRBJ2-3, reads EPEVTQTPSHQVTQMGQEVILRCVPISNHLYFYWYRQILGQKVEFLVSFYNNEISEKSEIFDDQFSVERPDGSNFTLKIRSTKLEDSAMYFCASSEGIPDGADTQYFGPGTRLTVL.

The chain couples TRBV5-6 to TRBJ1-2; no clear D gene. The CDR3 covers 12 residues. Germline CDR1 is SGHDT and CDR2 is YYEEEE. Trimming removed 1 base from V and 5 bases from J, with 6 bases in between. The CDR3 loop reads CASSLRGYGYTF. CDR3 coding DNA: TGTGCCAGCAGCTTGCGCGGGTATGGCTACACCTTC.

The rearrangement links TRBV7-2 to TRBJ1-5; tentative D call: TRBD1 (5 bases). This CDR3 comprises 13 residues. The ends were cut back, 6 bases at V and 5 bases at J, with 11 bases in the middle. In germline, CDR1 is SGHTA, CDR2 FQGNSA. This CDR3 is CASSESGYQPQHF. CDR3 coding DNA: TGTGCCAGCAGTGAGTCAGGGTATCAGCCCCAGCATTTT. Full variable domain (remainder filled in from reference TRBV7-2 and TRBJ1-5): GAGVSQSPSNKVTEKGKDVELRCDPISGHTALYWYRQSLGQGLEFLIYFQGNSAPDKSGLPSDRFSAERTGGSVSTLTIQRTQQEDSAVYLCASSESGYQPQHFGDGTRLSIL.

This clone was counted a single time. The chain is built from TRBV7-6 and TRBJ1-5, with D possibly being TRBD1 (5 bases). Trimming removed 5 bases from V and 3 bases from J, with 11 bases in between. CDR1 and CDR2 (germline): SGHVS, FNYEAQ. The CDR3 totals 14 residues. The CDR3 region has the DNA TGTGCCAGCAGCCTAAGACAGAACAATCAGCCCCAGCATTTT. Its protein product is CASSLRQNNQPQHF.